A single sample is the source of the 30 T cell receptor beta chains below, sequenced in a study of T cell responses to AZD1222 COVID-19 vaccine. The protocol was immunoSEQ multiplex PCR, while the TCRdb copy is restricted to in-frame clones and leaves out a portion. The data contain roughly 35,000 clones, 75% to 90% of them singletons. The material sequenced was peripheral blood, taken on day 0 of AZD1222 vaccination. The receptors were sampled from an adult in good health.

V and J are TRBV19 and TRBJ2-3; tentative D call: TRBD1 (6 bases). Trimming took off 5 bases at V and 3 bases at J, with 9 bases between the two ends. The germline gives CDR1 LNHDA, CDR2 SQIVND (reference sequence). The CDR3 length is 13 residues. The CDR3 is CASSFQGTDTQYF. The CDR3 nucleotides read TGTGCCAGTAGTTTTCAGGGGACAGATACGCAGTATTTT.

The chain is built from TRBV4-2 and TRBJ2-3; the D is unclear. Germline CDR1 is LGHNA and CDR2 is YNFKEQ. This CDR3 has 17 amino acids. V lost 2 bases to trimming and J lost 0 bases, with 15 bases between them. CDR3: CASSQQVETTSTDTQYF. In nucleotides, the CDR3 is TGTGCCAGCAGCCAACAAGTCGAAACAACAAGCACAGATACGCAGTATTTT.

The V gene is TRBV19, the J gene TRBJ2-7; 8 nucleotides agree with TRBD2. CDR3 size: 13 residues. CDR1 is LNHDA and CDR2 is SQIVND in the germline V gene (reference sequence). Trimming at V came to 9 bases and at J to 4 bases, leaving 8 bases not matched to a gene. CDR3 DNA: TGTGCCAGCAATCCGGGAGGGCCTTACGAGCAGTACTTC. It is translated as CASNPGGPYEQYF.

The genes are TRBV27 and TRBJ1-6, with D possibly TRBD1 on 6 matching bases. The CDR3 has 16 amino acids. V lost 3 bases and J lost 2, with 11 bases in between. CDR1 and CDR2 from the germline V gene are MNHEY and SMNVEV (reference sequence). The CDR3 protein is CASSFEGGTYNSPLHF. The DNA for the CDR3 is TGTGCCAGCAGTTTTGAGGGGGGTACCTATAATTCACCCCTCCACTTT.

This clone occurred once. V is TRBV10-2 and J is TRBJ2-1; D gene ambiguous. The germline CDR1 and CDR2 sequences are WSHSY and SAAADI. CDR3 length equals 12 residues. CDR3 nucleotide sequence: TGCGCTAGTCTGGGATCCTACAATGAGCAGTTCTTC. It specifies CASLGSYNEQFF.

CDR3 in DNA: TGCAGCGTTGCAGGGCTAGCGAACACCGGGGAGCTGTTTTTT. Residues: CSVAGLANTGELFF. V gene TRBV29-1 combines with J gene TRBJ2-2; tentatively, D is TRBD1 (5 bases). The V and J ends lost 4 bases and 0 bases respectively, with 9 bases between them. Per germline, CDR1 SQVTM and CDR2 ANQGSEA. The CDR3 runs 14 residues.

V is TRBV10-3 and J is TRBJ2-1, with 10 bases fitting TRBD2. J lost 5 bases, V lost 3 bases, and 7 bases had no gene match. From germline, CDR1 is ENHRY and CDR2 SYGVKD. The CDR3 is 16 amino acids. CDR3 in amino acids: CAISESGTSVNNEQFF. CDR3 in DNA: TGTGCCATCAGTGAATCCGGGACTAGCGTAAACAATGAGCAGTTCTTC.

The chain employs TRBV11-2 and TRBJ2-5, with TRBD2 matching over 8 bases. The J segment lost 2 bases and the V segment lost 5 bases, leaving 10 bases of the junction unmatched. The CDR3 is 16 residues long. Germline CDR1 is SGHAT and CDR2 is FQNNGV. The CDR3 loop is CASSGPGRGAQETQYF. CDR3 in DNA: TGTGCCAGCAGCGGCCCTGGGCGGGGGGCTCAAGAGACCCAGTACTTC. Together with reference TRBV11-2 and TRBJ2-5, the CDR3 gives the full variable domain: EAGVAQSPRYKIIEKRQSVAFWCNPISGHATLYWYQQILGQGPKLLIQFQNNGVVDDSQLPKDRFSAERLKGVDSTLKIQPAKLEDSAVYLCASSGPGRGAQETQYFGPGTRLLVL.

This clone was counted once. In nucleotides, the CDR3 is TGTGCCAGCAGTGGGCCTGGCGGGACAGGCGGATATTCACCCCTCCACTTT. As protein: CASSGPGGTGGYSPLHF. The chain links TRBV28 to TRBJ1-6, with 8 nucleotides matching TRBD1. The germline V gene encodes CDR1 MDHEN and CDR2 SYDVKM. This CDR3 is built from 17 residues. Trimming at V came to 5 bases and at J to 8 bases, leaving 14 bases not matched to a gene.

The chain has TRBV4-3 and TRBJ1-2, with TRBD1 as a possible D gene (5 bases). Deletions cut 2 bases from V and 1 base from J, with 14 bases between. Germline V gene sequence: CDR1 LGHNA, CDR2 YSLEER. This CDR3 contains 16 residues. The CDR3 spells CASSQPALGGNYGYTF. The CDR3 DNA is TGCGCCAGCAGCCAACCAGCCCTGGGGGGTAACTATGGCTACACCTTC.

The chain couples TRBV5-6 to TRBJ2-7; 7 nucleotides agree with TRBD2. After removal of 6 bases from V and 6 bases from J, the junction contained 9 bases not matched to a gene. Germline V lookup: CDR1 SGHDT, CDR2 YYEEEE. This CDR3 region has 13 residues. CDR3 protein: CASTGWGGPEQYF. The CDR3 DNA follows: TGTGCCAGCACCGGGTGGGGGGGACCCGAGCAGTACTTC.

To note about this clone: Other DNA sequences within the sample encode an identical CDR3. The V and J genes are TRBV11-2 and TRBJ2-5; 8 bases fit TRBD2. Germline V gene data show CDR1 as SGHAT and CDR2 as FQNNGV. The CDR3 has 14 amino acids. The V segment lost 3 bases and the J segment 2 bases; nucleotides outside the gene matches: 2. DNA for the CDR3: TGTGCCAGCAGCTTTGGGACTAGACAAGAGACCCAGTACTTC. It is translated as CASSFGTRQETQYF.

J is TRBJ2-5 and V is TRBV5-4, with 8 positions matching TRBD1. The CDR3 spans 15 residues. Germline assignment: CDR1 SGHNT and CDR2 YYREEE (reference sequence). J gave up 5 bases and V 5 bases, and 11 bases lay outside the gene matches. CDR3 sequence reads: CASSPDRGRLETQYF. The DNA for the CDR3 is TGTGCCAGCAGTCCTGACAGGGGTCGTTTGGAGACCCAGTACTTC.

The chain combines TRBV7-9 with TRBJ1-5, with no clear D. V was trimmed by 2 bases and J by 4 bases, leaving 3 bases between them. Germline CDR1 SEHNR, CDR2 FQNEAQ (reference sequence). CDR3 length equals 12 residues. The CDR3, as DNA: TGTGCCAGCAGCTTAATGAATCAGCCCCAGCATTTT. It yields the protein CASSLMNQPQHF.

The chain uses TRBV14 and TRBJ1-5; D not resolved. Germline CDR1 reads SGHDN; CDR2 reads FVKESK. V was pared by 4 bases and J by 3 bases, with 4 bases between. The CDR3 loop spans 12 amino acids. The CDR3 protein is CASSLDNQPQHF. The CDR3, as DNA: TGTGCCAGCAGCCTGGACAATCAGCCCCAGCATTTT.

The rearrangement uses TRBV4-1 and TRBJ1-5, with 7 positions matching TRBD1. CDR3 length: 15 amino acids. After removal of 6 bases from V and 10 bases from J, the junction contained 15 bases not matched to a gene. Germline V lookup: CDR1 MGHRA, CDR2 YSYEKL. Here the CDR3 reads CASSEGEGGLGPQHF. As DNA, the CDR3 is TGCGCCAGCAGTGAAGGCGAAGGGGGCCTCGGCCCCCAGCATTTT.

This clone occurred a few times. This chain uses TRBV4-1 with TRBJ1-2, with 9 positions matching TRBD1. Trimming at V came to 5 bases and at J to 2 bases, leaving 15 bases not matched to a gene. Germline CDR1 and CDR2: MGHRA and YSYEKL. The CDR3 covers 18 residues. The CDR3 here is CASSTHPGQGGINYGYTF. CDR3 in DNA: TGCGCCAGCAGCACGCACCCGGGACAGGGTGGAATCAACTATGGCTACACCTTC.

This clone was found once. This sequence joins TRBV6-4 and TRBJ1-6; TRBD1 might be the D (5 bases). CDR3 length: 13 amino acids. Deletions cut 0 bases from V and 10 bases from J, with 7 bases between. Germline V gene data show CDR1 as MRHNA and CDR2 as SNTAGT. The CDR3 DNA is TGTGCCAGCAGTGACTCTTGGGGCTCACCCCTCCACTTT. Translation: CASSDSWGSPLHF.

This rearrangement joins TRBV29-1 to TRBJ1-2; 7 nucleotides line up with TRBD1. CDR3 length equals 16 residues. Per germline, CDR1 SQVTM and CDR2 ANQGSEA. Unmatched junction bases numbered 10, after V lost 0 bases and J lost 3 bases. CDR3 DNA: TGCAGCGTTGAAGATCCGATGTGGACAGGTCACTATGGCTACACCTTC. Translated, it gives CSVEDPMWTGHYGYTF.

This rearrangement joins TRBV7-8 to TRBJ1-5; 7 bases align to TRBD1. V lost 1 base and J lost 6; bases outside the gene matches: 6. The length of the CDR3 is 15 residues. Germline V gives CDR1 SGHVS, CDR2 FQNEAQ. CDR3: CASSLGTGGGQPQHF. CDR3 bases: TGTGCCAGCAGCTTAGGGACAGGAGGGGGTCAGCCCCAGCATTTT.

This clone appeared a few times. The chain employs TRBV30 and TRBJ1-3; D uncertain. Germline assignment: CDR1 GTSNPN and CDR2 SVGIG (reference sequence). The CDR3 totals 15 residues. Between the trimmed V and J ends, which lost 4 bases and 2 bases, there was a span of 15 bases. CDR3 nucleotide sequence: TGTGCCTGGAACACACCCCGGCAGACTGGAAACACCATATATTTT. This translates into CAWNTPRQTGNTIYF.

The CDR3 region is CASSQEGDVGYTGELFF. The DNA of the CDR3 is TGTGCCAGCAGCCAAGAAGGTGACGTGGGCTACACCGGGGAGCTGTTTTTT. This chain uses TRBV3-1 (or the pseudogene TRBV3-2) with TRBJ2-2; D not resolved. Germline-derived CDR1 and CDR2 are LGHDT and YNNKEL (reference sequence). Deletions cut 0 bases from V and 3 bases from J, with 14 bases between. The CDR3 runs to 17 residues.

The chain has TRBV2 and TRBJ1-1, with D unresolved. Trimming took 2 bases from V and 4 from J, leaving 14 bases between them. CDR1 is SNHLY, CDR2 FYNNEI, per germline. This CDR3 comprises 15 residues. CDR3 sequence reads: CASSEFGGWSTEAFF. In DNA form, the CDR3 reads TGTGCCAGCAGTGAATTTGGCGGATGGAGCACTGAAGCTTTCTTT.

This chain uses TRBV4-3 with TRBJ1-2; no reliable D call. CDR1 is LGHNA, CDR2 YSLEER, per germline. The CDR3 has 15 residues. The V end was cut by 4 bases, the J end by 6 bases, with 18 bases between. The CDR3 region is CASSPGGVGLNGYTF. Here the CDR3 DNA reads TGCGCCAGCAGCCCAGGCGGGGTGGGTCTCAATGGCTACACCTTC.

V and J are TRBV7-3 and TRBJ2-3; 8 nucleotides match TRBD2. Germline V gene sequence: CDR1 SGHTA, CDR2 FQGTGA. V lost 0 bases and J lost 5; bases outside the gene matches: 4. The CDR3 sequence is 15 residues long. This CDR3 reads CASSLTSGMGDTQYF. The DNA of the CDR3 is TGTGCCAGCAGCTTAACTAGCGGGATGGGAGATACGCAGTATTTT.

The V gene is TRBV7-3, the J gene TRBJ1-1; a weak D match, TRBD1 (5 bases). V was clipped by 6 bases and J by 1 base, with 9 bases between them. This CDR3 comprises 13 residues. Germline values: CDR1 SGHTA, CDR2 FQGTGA. The CDR3 region is CASRRTPNTEAFF. CDR3 in DNA: TGTGCCAGCAGACGGACACCGAACACTGAAGCTTTCTTT.

The V call is TRBV10-1, the J call TRBJ2-1, with D tentatively TRBD1 (6 bases). Germline assignment: CDR1 WNHNN and CDR2 SYGVQD (reference sequence). The germline V and J ends were trimmed by 5 bases and 2 bases, with 13 bases remaining between them. CDR3 length: 15 residues. The CDR3 bases are TGCGCCAGCAGTCAGAACAGGGTAGCCTACAATGAGCAGTTCTTC. Amino acid sequence: CASSQNRVAYNEQFF.

The J gene is TRBJ1-3, the V gene TRBV2, with unresolved D. The CDR3 contains 15 residues. Trimming stripped 0 bases from V and 3 bases from J, with 9 bases between. Germline V gives CDR1 SNHLY, CDR2 FYNNEI. CDR3 amino acids: CASSEARVFGNTIYF. CDR3 sequence (DNA): TGTGCCAGCAGTGAAGCGAGGGTCTTTGGAAACACCATATATTTT.

The rearrangement uses TRBV19 and TRBJ2-7, with 10 positions matching TRBD2. Trimming cost V 3 bases and J 6 bases; bases outside gene matches: 8. Germline CDR1 reads LNHDA; CDR2 reads SQIVND (reference sequence). The CDR3 loop spans 15 amino acids. The CDR3 coding sequence is TGTGCCAGTAGTATGCTAGCGGGAGAAATCCGCGAGCAGTACTTC. This encodes CASSMLAGEIREQYF. Full variable domain (remainder filled in from reference TRBV19 and TRBJ2-7): DGGITQSPKYLFRKEGQNVTLSCEQNLNHDAMYWYRQDPGQGLRLIYYSQIVNDFQKGDIAEGYSVSREKKESFPLTVTSAQKNPTAFYLCASSMLAGEIREQYFGPGTRLTVT.

The CDR3 loop reads CASSYSTIQGLNSPLHF. CDR3 DNA: TGTGCCAGCAGTTACTCAACTATCCAGGGCCTGAATTCACCCCTCCACTTT. The chain couples TRBV6-2 or TRBV6-3 to TRBJ1-6; a possible D gene is TRBD1 (5 bases). V gave up 0 bases and J gave up 7 bases, with 16 bases separating them. Germline CDR1 MNHEY, CDR2 SVGEGT. CDR3 size: 17 residues.